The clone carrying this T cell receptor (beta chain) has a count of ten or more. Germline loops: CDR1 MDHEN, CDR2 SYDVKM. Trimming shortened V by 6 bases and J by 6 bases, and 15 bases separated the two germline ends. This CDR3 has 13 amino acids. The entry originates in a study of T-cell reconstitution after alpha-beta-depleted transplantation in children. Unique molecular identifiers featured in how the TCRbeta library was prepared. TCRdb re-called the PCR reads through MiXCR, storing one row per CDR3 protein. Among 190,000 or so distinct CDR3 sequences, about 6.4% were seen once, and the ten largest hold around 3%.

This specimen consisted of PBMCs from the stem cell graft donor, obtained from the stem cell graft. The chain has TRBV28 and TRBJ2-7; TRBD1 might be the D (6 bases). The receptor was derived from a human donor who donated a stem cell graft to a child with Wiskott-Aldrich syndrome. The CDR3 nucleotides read TGTGCCAGCAGAGACACAGGGATTGTCGAGCAGTACTTC. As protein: CASRDTGIVEQYF.